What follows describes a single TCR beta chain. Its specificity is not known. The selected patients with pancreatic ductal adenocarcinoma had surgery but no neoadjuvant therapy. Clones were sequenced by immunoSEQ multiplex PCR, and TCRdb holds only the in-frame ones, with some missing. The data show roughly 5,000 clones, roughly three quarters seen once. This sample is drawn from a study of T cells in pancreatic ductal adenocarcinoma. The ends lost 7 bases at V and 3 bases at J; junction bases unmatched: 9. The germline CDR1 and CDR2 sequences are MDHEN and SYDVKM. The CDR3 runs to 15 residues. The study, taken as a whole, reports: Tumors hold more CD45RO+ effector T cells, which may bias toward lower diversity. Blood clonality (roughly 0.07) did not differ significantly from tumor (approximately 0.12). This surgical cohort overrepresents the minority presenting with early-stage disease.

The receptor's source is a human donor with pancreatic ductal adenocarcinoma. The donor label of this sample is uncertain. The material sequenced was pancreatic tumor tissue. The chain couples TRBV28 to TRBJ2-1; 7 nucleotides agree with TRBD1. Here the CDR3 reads CASTIGTAVYNEQFF. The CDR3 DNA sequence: TGTGCCAGCACTATTGGGACAGCGGTCTACAATGAGCAGTTCTTC. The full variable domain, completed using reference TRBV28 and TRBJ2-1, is DVKVTQSSRYLVKRTGEKVFLECVQDMDHENMFWYRQDPGLGLRLIYFSYDVKMKEKGDIPEGYSVSREKKERFSLILESASTNQTSMYLCASTIGTAVYNEQFFGPGTRLTVL.